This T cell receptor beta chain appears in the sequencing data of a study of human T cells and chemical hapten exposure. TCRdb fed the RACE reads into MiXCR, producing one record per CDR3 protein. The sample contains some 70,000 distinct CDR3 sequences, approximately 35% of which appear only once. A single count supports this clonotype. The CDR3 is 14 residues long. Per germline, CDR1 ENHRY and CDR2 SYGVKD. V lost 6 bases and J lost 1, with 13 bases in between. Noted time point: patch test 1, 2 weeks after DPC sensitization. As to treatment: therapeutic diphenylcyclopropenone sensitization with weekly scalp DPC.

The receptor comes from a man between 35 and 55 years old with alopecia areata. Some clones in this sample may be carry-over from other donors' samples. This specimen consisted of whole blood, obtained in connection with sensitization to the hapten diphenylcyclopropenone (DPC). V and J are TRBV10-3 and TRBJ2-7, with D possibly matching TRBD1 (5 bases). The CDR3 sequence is CAISLSDTSYEQYF. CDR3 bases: TGTGCCATCAGCCTTTCGGACACTTCCTACGAGCAGTACTTC.